The T cell receptor beta chain under discussion was sequenced for a study of graft-versus-host responses after intestinal transplantation. In regard to this clone: Antigen: not known.

Measured with immunoSEQ multiplex PCR; TCRdb has only the in-frame clones, and not every one. The table records about 120,000 clones, more than 90% of them present only once. General study results and limits: Across patients carrying graft-donor T cell macrochimerism, allografts held high graft-versus-host to host-versus-graft clonal ratios.

Germline-derived CDR1 and CDR2 are SGDLS and YYNGEE. The CDR3 length is 15 residues. Trimming removed 3 bases from V and 0 bases from J, with 12 bases in between. The clonotype comes from a human donor who was the organ donor for an intestinal transplant. The sequencing used unstimulated CD4+ T cells sorted from spleen or lymph node cells, collected before transplant. The chain combines TRBV9 with TRBJ1-2; the D gene is possibly TRBD1 (6 bases). CDR3 protein: CASSARGSANYGYTF. CDR3 coding DNA: TGTGCCAGCAGCGCGAGGGGGAGCGCTAACTATGGCTACACCTTC.